This T cell receptor (beta chain) was observed in a study of regulatory T cells in long-lasting Graves disease (dated by TCRdb to the early 2020s). Background for the entire study: In the newly diagnosed Graves' disease group, patients had been taking antithyroid drugs for less than 3 months. The study was conducted in China and was registered as a clinical trial. This study used TCR sequencing and RNA sequencing of peripheral blood to compare persistent Graves' disease patients against newly diagnosed Graves' disease patients. A total of around 35 samples underwent TCR sequencing: approximately 13 from persistent and roughly 20 from newly diagnosed Graves' disease patients. The study at large found these results: Lower TCR Shannon entropy and fewer highly expanded clones were observed in persistent Graves' disease patients than in newly diagnosed patients, which suggested clonal expansion. As a limitation, the authors acknowledged that the small sample size may reduce accuracy. Sequencing and analysis were restricted to the TCR beta chain. Because the primary lesion, thyroid tissue, could not be accessed, the study looked at peripheral blood alone. Patients with persistent disease shared more public clonotypes (fewer than 3,000) than newly diagnosed patients did (966).

Libraries came from multiplex PCR. For sequencing, an Illumina HiSeq 4000 was employed. CDR3 regions were amplified by Arm-PCR with iRepertoire HTBI primers to construct TCR beta libraries. Before sequencing, the PCR products underwent gel purification. The paper's data handling went like this. Across samples, roughly 60 TRBV and around 15 TRBJ segments were identified and used for gene usage analysis of CDR3 amino acid clonotypes. Filtered high-quality paired reads were merged into contigs using COPE and FqMerger. BLAST was used to align contigs to the IMGT TRBV, TRBD and TRBJ reference genes, and CDR3 was defined following IMGT. Any clonotype with a frequency above 0.1% was counted as a highly expanded clone. Shannon entropy served as the measure of repertoire diversity, while the Gini coefficient captured V-J evenness. A clonotype found in more than one individual was treated as public. The public sequencing data were trimmed at Q25 with fastp and processed into clonotypes with MiXCR by TCRdb, which kept only in-frame beta chains. Rows are combined by CDR3 protein, so each entry shows the most common genes and DNA. These V and J calls originate from TCRdb's pipeline instead of the authors' own analysis. Recorded for this sample are some 560,000 distinct CDR3 sequences; around 16% of them occurred a single time. 20% to 25% of the sample goes to the ten largest clones.

With respect to this clonotype: Its antigen is currently not known. Per-nucleotide qualities are absent, and no much larger clonotype sits a single base away.

The intended sense of this specimen's time point label: newly diagnosed GD, antithyroid drugs for less than 3 months. For both TCR sequencing and RNA sequencing, RNA was extracted from PBMCs in TRIzol. Graves' disease was diagnosed according to American Thyroid Association guidelines. Recruitment of patients was carried out at an endocrinology department in Xi'an, China. Each patient gave about 10 milliliters of peripheral blood, collected in an EDTA anticoagulant tube. PBMCs were isolated by Ficoll Paque Plus density gradient separation without further T cell sorting. An Agilent 2100 Bioanalyzer and agarose gel were used to assess RNA quality, and a NanoDrop 2000 was used to measure RNA concentration. This sample was shared with a second study, whose subject was T cells in Graves' hyperthyroidism and ophthalmopathy. The second study's paper adds: Graves' hyperthyroidism was defined as stable when no progression to ophthalmopathy occurred over 18 months of follow-up. The hyperthyroidism patients were between 18 and 65 years old and newly diagnosed, with a disease duration of less than 2 months. Exclusion was applied to patients with uncontrolled infections, other autoimmune diseases, pregnancy or lactation. Diagnoses were established on the basis of clinical symptoms, serum thyroxine and TRAb, thyroid ultrasound, and orbital computed tomography. The TCR CDR3 was subjected to a first round of RT-PCR using the HTBI primer set and the Qiagen OneStep RT-PCR kit. Blood samples also contained most of the expanded thyroid clonotypes (frequency above 0.001), which suggests that blood repertoires may reflect thyroid immune responses. A 13 V-J signature model separated ophthalmopathy from stable hyperthyroidism, with roughly 88% sensitivity and about 81% specificity in cross-validation and 80%/75% in testing. In validation, the model predicted progression to ophthalmopathy with 55% to 71% sensitivity and 72.22% specificity, a median of 6.5 months before onset. To identify distinguishing TCR V-J signatures, a discovery cohort of some 99 patients was used, comprising 40 to 45 with Graves' ophthalmopathy and some 57 with stable Graves' hyperthyroidism. Whether ophthalmopathy could be predicted prospectively was tested in an independent validation cohort made up of 18 to 20 hyperthyroidism patients plus 17 patients who later progressed to ophthalmopathy. The roughly 91 discovery patients were randomly split 7:3 into training and test sets. The study also compared thyroid tissue and blood T-cell repertoires from more than five Graves' hyperthyroidism patients. Once sampling was done, hyperthyroidism patients were given methimazole at a starting dose of 30 mg daily, whereas ophthalmopathy patients were given high-dose intravenous methylprednisolone. Libraries were constructed in a second round of multiplex PCR, after which size selection and purification were carried out. Paired-end sequencing of the libraries was performed with 100 bp reads on an Illumina HiSeq2000. SOAPnuke was used to process the raw data, throwing out any read that contained adapters or uncalled bases, had a mean Phred below 15, or lacked an exact constant-primer or identifier match. High-quality paired reads were merged with COPE v1.2.5, and unique nucleotide sequences were defined as clonotypes. MiTCR v1.1 was used to align the clonotypes against IMGT TRBV, TRBD and TRBJ reference segments. The analysis included only V-J combinations with a frequency above 0.0001, which together covered 99% to 99.2% of the repertoires. The TCS score was defined as F50 (clonal expansion) divided by E x V (chaos), with BLOSUM62-based TCRdist calculated between CDR3 peptides within each V-J. Welch's t-statistics and random forest reduced 514 V-J features to 13, which were used in a naive Bayes classifier (R e1071). No statistical method was used to set the sample size in advance, and investigators knew the group allocation. The paper reports TCR Vbeta CDR3 sequencing of approximately 140 peripheral blood samples: around 45 ophthalmopathy, under 80 hyperthyroidism and 17 progressor patients.

This sequence originates from a woman aged 35 to 60 with Graves disease. Donor details come from another sample of the same person, matched by shared clones. The sequenced sample was peripheral blood mononuclear cells (PBMCs), obtained at new diagnosis, from a patient treated with antithyroid drugs.

CDR3 reads: CASSLSMPDTQYF. The DNA sequence reads TGTGCCAGTAGTTTGTCGATGCCAGATACGCAGTATTTT. The chain employs TRBV19 and TRBJ2-3; no D gene can be assigned with confidence. CDR1 LNHDA and CDR2 SQIVND were looked up in the germline V gene (reference sequence). V gives up 5 bases and J gives up 4 bases, and the segment between their germline ends measures 10 bases. The CDR3 numbers 13 residues from cysteine through phenylalanine. CDR3 DNA is the only sequence kept; it has 39 bases, read in frame from the first base.